This T cell receptor beta chain was recovered during a study of blood T cells in healthy people across ages. CDR3 size: 14 residues. The germline V gene encodes CDR1 SGHRS and CDR2 YFSETQ. It was with a sample-barcoded 5' primer and a J-beta primer mix that a second PCR of roughly 7 to 12 cycles was run. Via MiXCR, TCRdb re-called the 5' RACE reads, giving one row per CDR3 protein. The data show 600,000 or so distinct CDR3 sequences, around 20% seen once. Investigators took approximately 10 milliliters of peripheral blood from every donor. This rearrangement joins TRBV5-1 to TRBJ2-5; D not certain. The better agreement between TRBJ2-7 and the DNA end casts doubt on the J call. The sequence came from a man aged 65-85 years in good health. Sequenced input: blood. Here the CDR3 DNA reads TGCGCCAGCAGCCCGGAAGACCCAACCTACGAGCAGTACTTC. Protein: CASSPEDPTYEQYF.